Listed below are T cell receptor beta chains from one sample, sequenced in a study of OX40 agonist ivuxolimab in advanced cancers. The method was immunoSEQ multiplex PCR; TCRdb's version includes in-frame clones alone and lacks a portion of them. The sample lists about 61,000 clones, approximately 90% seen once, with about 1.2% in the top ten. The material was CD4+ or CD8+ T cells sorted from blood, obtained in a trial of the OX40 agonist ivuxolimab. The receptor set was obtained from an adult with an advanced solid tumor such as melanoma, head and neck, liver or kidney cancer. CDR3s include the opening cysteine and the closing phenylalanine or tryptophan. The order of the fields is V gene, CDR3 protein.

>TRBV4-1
CASTRASGGEAFF
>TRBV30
CAWSVSVNYGYTF
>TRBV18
CASSSGSLYRGGGQPQHF
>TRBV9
CASSASSRGRGETQYF
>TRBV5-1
CASSGQGQGPETQYF
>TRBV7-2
CASSSPDRVAFF
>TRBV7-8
CASSLAGQGFGYTF
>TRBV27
CASSAASTGSGTEAFF
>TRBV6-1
CASYWNTEAFF
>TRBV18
CASSPNVGLNTEAFF
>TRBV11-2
CASSSQQGARSPLHF
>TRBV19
CASLRTGWDEKLFF
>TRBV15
CATSRSDKAGYTF
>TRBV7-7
CASSLAGLHTDTQYF
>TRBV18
CASTPGHPEAQHF
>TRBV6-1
CASSDTGFHSYEQYF
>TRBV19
CASSIARATGREKLFF
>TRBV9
CASSVGGRRSSYNEQFF
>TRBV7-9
CASSLLGMDTF
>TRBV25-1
CASSESAGANYGYTF
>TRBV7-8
CASSLGGFVTGELFF
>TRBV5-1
CASRTGEVGYGYTF
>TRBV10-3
CAISGSGGLGDEQFF
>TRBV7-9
CASSLASTAGEKLFF
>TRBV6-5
CASSRTGRTEAFF
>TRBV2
CASMVIGAAGELFF
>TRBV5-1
CASSLASGGGKTQYF
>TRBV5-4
CASSPGLAGGPDGELFF
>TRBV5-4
CASSRGQGEVYLYGYTF
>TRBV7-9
CASSSSGGPLTDTQYF
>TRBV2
CASSEARGQGEAFF
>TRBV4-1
CASSQGSLKEKLFF
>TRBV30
CAWGQAYNQPQHF
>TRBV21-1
CASSKRDSNYGYTF
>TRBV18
CASSLGQGGEKLFF
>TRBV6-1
CASSVLSRPIQGDEQFF
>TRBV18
CASRGGGGSNQPQHF
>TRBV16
CASSLRPSYSNQPQHF
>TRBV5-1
CASSLEARDYNSPLHF